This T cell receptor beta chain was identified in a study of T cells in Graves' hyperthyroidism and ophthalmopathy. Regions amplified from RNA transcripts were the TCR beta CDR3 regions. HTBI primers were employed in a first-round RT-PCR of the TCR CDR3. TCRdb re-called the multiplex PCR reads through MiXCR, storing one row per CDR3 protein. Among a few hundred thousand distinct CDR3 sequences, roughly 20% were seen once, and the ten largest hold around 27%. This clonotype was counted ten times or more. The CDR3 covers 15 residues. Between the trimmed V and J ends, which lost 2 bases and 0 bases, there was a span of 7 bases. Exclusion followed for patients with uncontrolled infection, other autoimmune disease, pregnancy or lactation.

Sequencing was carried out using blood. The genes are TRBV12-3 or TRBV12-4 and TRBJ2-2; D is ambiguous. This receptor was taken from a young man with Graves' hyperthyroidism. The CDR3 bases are TGTGCCAGCAGTTTATTCGGGCCGAACACCGGGGAGCTGTTTTTT. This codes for CASSLFGPNTGELFF.